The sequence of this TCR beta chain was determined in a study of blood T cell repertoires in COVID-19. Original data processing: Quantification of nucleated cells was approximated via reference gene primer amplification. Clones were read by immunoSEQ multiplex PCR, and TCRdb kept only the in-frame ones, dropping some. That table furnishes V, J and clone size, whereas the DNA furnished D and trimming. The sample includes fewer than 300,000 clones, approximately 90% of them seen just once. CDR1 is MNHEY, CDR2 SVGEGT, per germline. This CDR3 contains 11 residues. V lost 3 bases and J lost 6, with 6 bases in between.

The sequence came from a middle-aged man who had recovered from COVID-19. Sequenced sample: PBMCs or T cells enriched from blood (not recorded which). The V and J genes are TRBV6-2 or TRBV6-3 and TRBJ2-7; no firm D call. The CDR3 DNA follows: TGTGCCAGCAGTTATCTTCTCGAGCAGTACTTC. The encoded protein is CASSYLLEQYF.